This TCR beta chain originates from a study of blood T cell repertoires in COVID-19. This CDR3 has 15 amino acids. Trimming at V came to 5 bases and at J to 4 bases, leaving 10 bases not matched to a gene. The V gene's germline CDR1 is MGHRA and CDR2 YSYEKL. Generated by immunoSEQ multiplex PCR, the TCRdb table keeps only in-frame clones and is missing some. The repertoire holds approximately 350,000 clones, with roughly 89% as singletons. The chain uses TRBV4-1 and TRBJ1-2; 7 bases are shared with TRBD1. The clonotype originates from a young woman who had recovered from COVID-19. What was sequenced was peripheral blood. The chain's CDR3 is CASSFRDSKTYGYTF. CDR3 sequence (DNA): TGCGCCAGCAGCTTCCGGGACAGTAAAACCTATGGCTACACCTTC.